This T cell receptor (beta chain) was found in a study of T cell responses to AZD1222 COVID-19 vaccine. Study conclusions and caveats: Spike-specific TCR breadth and depth went up after people got two AZD1222 doses. The donor cohort was predominantly white British with a female majority, and clonal diversity may have been underestimated. The study found vaccine-associated CD4 TCRs spanning spike, dominant at 160-218 and 743-854.

For this clone: Its antigen is as yet unknown.

Profiled with immunoSEQ multiplex PCR; TCRdb holds only in-frame clones, not every one. The sample has about 140,000 clones; approximately 90% are singletons. Germline V gene sequence: CDR1 MNHNY, CDR2 SVGAGI (reference sequence). This CDR3 has 15 residues. Trimming stripped 2 bases from V and 7 bases from J, with 17 bases between. The chain carries TRBV6-6 and TRBJ1-2; D is ambiguous. The TCR originated in an adult in good health. The starting material was peripheral blood, obtained on day 0 of AZD1222 vaccination. CDR3 DNA sequence: TGTGCCAGCAGTTACGAAGGCAGGCGGATTACTGGCTACACCTTC. Translation gives CASSYEGRRITGYTF.